This T cell receptor beta chain was retrieved from a study of T cell responses to AZD1222 COVID-19 vaccine. Study conclusions and caveats: The study found Spike-specific TCR breadth and depth rose after two AZD1222 doses. In the spike-specific TCR repertoire, nearly half reportedly target unmutated variant regions.

This CDR3 is built from 11 residues. Deletions cut 6 bases from V and 2 bases from J, with 2 bases between. Germline-derived CDR1 and CDR2 are LGHDT and YNNKEL (reference sequence). On this clone itself: Its antigen remains unidentified.

The repertoire was sequenced with immunoSEQ multiplex PCR; TCRdb's copy has only in-frame clones and lacks some. Among under 70,000 clones listed, around 84% were seen once. The rearrangement links TRBV3-1 (or the pseudogene TRBV3-2) to TRBJ1-3; D not certain. The material was peripheral blood, obtained on day 0 of AZD1222 vaccination. This clonotype originated in an adult in good health. The DNA for the CDR3 is TGTGCCAGCAGGGCTGGAAACACCATATATTTT. Translated: CASRAGNTIYF.